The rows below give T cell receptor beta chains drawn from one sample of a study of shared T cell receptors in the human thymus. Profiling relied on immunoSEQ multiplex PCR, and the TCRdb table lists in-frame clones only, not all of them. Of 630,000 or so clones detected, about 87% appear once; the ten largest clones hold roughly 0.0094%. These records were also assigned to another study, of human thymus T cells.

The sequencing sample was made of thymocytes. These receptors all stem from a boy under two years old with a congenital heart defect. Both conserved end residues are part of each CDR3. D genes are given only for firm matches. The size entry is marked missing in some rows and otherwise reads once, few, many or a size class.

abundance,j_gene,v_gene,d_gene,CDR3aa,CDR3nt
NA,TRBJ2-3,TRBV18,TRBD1,CASSIARDRGRDDTDTQYF,TGTGCCAGCTCAATCGCCCGGGACAGGGGACGGGATGACACAGATACGCAGTATTTT
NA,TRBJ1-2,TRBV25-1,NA,CASRQGEGYTF,TGTGCCAGCAGACAGGGCGAAGGCTACACCTTC
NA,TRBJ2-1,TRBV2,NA,CASSEVGVEGTYNEQFF,TGTGCCAGCAGTGAAGTAGGGGTGGAGGGTACCTACAATGAGCAGTTCTTC
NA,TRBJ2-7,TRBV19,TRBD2,CASSEPGLSIYEQYF,TGTGCCAGTAGTGAACCGGGACTATCGATCTACGAGCAGTACTTC
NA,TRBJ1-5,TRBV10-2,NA,CASSEWAGRTQPQHF,TGCGCCAGCAGTGAGTGGGCGGGTCGGACTCAGCCCCAGCATTTT
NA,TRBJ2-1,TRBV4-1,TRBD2,CASSHRLAGGQGEQFF,TGCGCCAGCAGCCACCGACTAGCGGGGGGGCAGGGTGAGCAGTTCTTC
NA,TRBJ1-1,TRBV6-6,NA,CASSYGQNTEAFF,TGTGCCAGCAGTTACGGGCAGAACACTGAAGCTTTCTTT
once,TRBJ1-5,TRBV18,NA,CASSPNAPGARTPQGNQPQHF,TGTGCCAGCTCACCGAACGCCCCGGGAGCCCGTACTCCCCAGGGCAATCAGCCCCAGCATTTT
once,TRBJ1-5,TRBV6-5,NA,CASRYRGSNQPQHF,TGTGCCAGCAGGTATAGGGGTAGCAATCAGCCCCAGCATTTT
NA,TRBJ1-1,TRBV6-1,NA,CASSDGGVLPTGGTEAFF,TGTGCCAGCAGTGACGGTGGAGTGCTCCCCACGGGAGGCACTGAAGCTTTCTTT
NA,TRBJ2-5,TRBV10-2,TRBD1,CASTRTGRIQETQYF,TGCGCCAGCACCCGGACAGGGAGAATCCAAGAGACCCAGTACTTC
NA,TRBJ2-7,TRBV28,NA,CASSSNPRDTVYEQYF,TGTGCCAGCAGTTCTAACCCTCGGGACACCGTCTACGAGCAGTACTTC
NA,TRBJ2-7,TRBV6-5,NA,CASSYSRRGGAYEQYF,TGTGCCAGCAGTTACTCGAGGAGGGGGGGCGCCTACGAGCAGTACTTC
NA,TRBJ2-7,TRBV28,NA,CASSLVFFTKETYEQYF,TGTGCCAGCAGTTTGGTCTTCTTCACTAAAGAAACCTACGAGCAGTACTTC
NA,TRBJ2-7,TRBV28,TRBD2,CASSPRGAGRYEQYF,TGTGCCAGCAGTCCCCGGGGAGCGGGACGTTACGAGCAGTACTTC
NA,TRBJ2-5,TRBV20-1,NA,CSAGALGTQYF,TGCAGTGCTGGGGCCTTGGGCACCCAGTACTTC
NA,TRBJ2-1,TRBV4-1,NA,CASSQDHLTLSSYNEQFF,TGCGCCAGCAGCCAAGATCACCTAACCCTTAGCTCCTACAATGAGCAGTTCTTC
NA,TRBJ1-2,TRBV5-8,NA,CASSTRQPDPNYGYTF,TGTGCCAGCAGCACCAGACAGCCCGATCCTAACTATGGCTACACCTTC
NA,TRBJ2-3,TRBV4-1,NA,CASTPVGGPGDTQYF,TGCGCCAGCACCCCGGTCGGGGGGCCGGGAGATACGCAGTATTTT
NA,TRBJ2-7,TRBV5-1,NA,CASAPTPFYEQYF,TGCGCCAGCGCACCCACTCCGTTCTACGAGCAGTACTTC
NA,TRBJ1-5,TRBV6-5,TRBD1,CASKRQGASQPQHF,TGTGCCAGCAAAAGACAGGGGGCAAGCCAGCCCCAGCATTTT
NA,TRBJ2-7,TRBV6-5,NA,CASRNPTREQYF,TGTGCCAGCAGAAACCCTACGCGCGAGCAGTACTTC
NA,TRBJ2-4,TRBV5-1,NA,CASSSRVSNIQYF,TGCGCCAGCAGCTCTCGGGTTTCAAACATTCAGTACTTC
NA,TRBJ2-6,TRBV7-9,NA,CASSLFDRHSAGANVLTF,TGTGCCAGCAGCTTATTTGACAGGCACTCCGCTGGGGCCAACGTCCTGACTTTC
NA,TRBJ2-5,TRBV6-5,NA,CASSYGGGPRETQYF,TGTGCCAGCAGTTACGGTGGCGGCCCCCGGGAGACCCAGTACTTC
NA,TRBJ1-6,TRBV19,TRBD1,CASSRTGDNSPLHF,TGTGCCAGTAGTAGAACAGGGGATAATTCACCCCTCCACTTT
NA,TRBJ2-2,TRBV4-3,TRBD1,CASSSLPGTGDTGELFF,TGCGCCAGCAGCTCATTGCCCGGGACAGGGGACACCGGGGAGCTGTTTTTT
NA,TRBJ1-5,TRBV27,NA,CASSIRGVGQPQHF,TGTGCCAGCAGCATCAGGGGCGTAGGTCAGCCCCAGCATTTT
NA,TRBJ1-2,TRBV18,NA,CASSRGYYGYTF,TGTGCCAGCTCACGAGGATATTATGGCTACACCTTC
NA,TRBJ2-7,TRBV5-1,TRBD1,CASSQGTGYYEQYF,TGCGCCAGCAGTCAGGGGACAGGGTACTACGAGCAGTACTTC
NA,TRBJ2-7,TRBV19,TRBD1,CASSICGDRGFYEQYF,TGTGCCAGTAGTATCTGCGGGGACAGGGGCTTCTACGAGCAGTACTTC
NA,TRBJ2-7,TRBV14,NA,CASSRQRIYEQYF,TGTGCCAGCAGTCGCCAGCGTATCTACGAGCAGTACTTC
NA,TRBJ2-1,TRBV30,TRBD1,CAWKSGQGIYNEQFF,TGTGCCTGGAAAAGCGGACAGGGGATCTACAATGAGCAGTTCTTC
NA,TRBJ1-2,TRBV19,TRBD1,CASTSRTGSGYGYTF,TGTGCCAGTACCTCTAGGACAGGGTCAGGCTATGGCTACACCTTC
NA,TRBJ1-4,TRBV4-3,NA,CASSRGGAANEKLFF,TGCGCCAGCAGCAGAGGGGGGGCGGCTAATGAAAAACTGTTTTTT
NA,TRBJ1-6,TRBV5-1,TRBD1,CASSTTGDSPLHF,TGCGCCAGCAGCACCACAGGGGATTCACCCCTCCACTTT